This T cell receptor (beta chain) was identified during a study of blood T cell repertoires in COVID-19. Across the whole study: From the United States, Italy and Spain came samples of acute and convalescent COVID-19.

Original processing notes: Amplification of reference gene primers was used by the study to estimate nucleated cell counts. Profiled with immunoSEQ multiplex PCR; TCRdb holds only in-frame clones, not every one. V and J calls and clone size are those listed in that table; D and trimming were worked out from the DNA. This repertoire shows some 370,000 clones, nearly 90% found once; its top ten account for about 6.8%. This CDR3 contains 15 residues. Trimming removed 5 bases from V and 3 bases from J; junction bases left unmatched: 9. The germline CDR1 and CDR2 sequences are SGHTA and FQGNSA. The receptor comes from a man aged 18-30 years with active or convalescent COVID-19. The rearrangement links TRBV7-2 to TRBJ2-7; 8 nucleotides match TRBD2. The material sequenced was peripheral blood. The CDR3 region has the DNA TGTGCCAGCAGCCTTCGGCTAGCGGGTATCTACGAGCAGTACTTC. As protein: CASSLRLAGIYEQYF.